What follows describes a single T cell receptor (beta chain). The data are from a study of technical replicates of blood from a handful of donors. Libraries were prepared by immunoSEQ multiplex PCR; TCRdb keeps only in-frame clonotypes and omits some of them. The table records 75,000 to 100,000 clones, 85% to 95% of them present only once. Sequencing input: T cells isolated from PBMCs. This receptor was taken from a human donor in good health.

The CDR3 loop reads CASSLVGMGGIQYF. The CDR3 region has the DNA TGTGCCAGCAGCCTGGTCGGGATGGGGGGCATTCAGTACTTC. The chain carries TRBV9 and TRBJ2-4; TRBD2 is a possible D gene (6 bases). Germline V gives CDR1 SGDLS, CDR2 YYNGEE. V lost 4 bases and J 9 bases, leaving 17 bases between the germline ends. This CDR3 spans 14 amino acids.